The 20 T cell receptor beta chains below all came from one sample that was sequenced in a study of graft-versus-host responses after intestinal transplantation. Assay: immunoSEQ multiplex PCR; the TCRdb copy retains only in-frame clones and omits some. The table lists roughly 7,000 clones, over 25% of them singletons. The sample here was alloreactive CD4+ T cells from a mixed lymphocyte reaction culture, taken before intestinal transplant. Subset denoted: CFSE-low proliferating T cells sorted from roughly six-day pre-transplant mixed lymphocyte reaction (GvH or HvG direction). Every receptor here comes from a human patient who received an intestinal transplant.

This clone is labeled medium-sized. The chain links TRBV9 to TRBJ2-1, with D uncertain. This CDR3 spans 13 amino acids. Germline V gene sequence: CDR1 SGDLS, CDR2 YYNGEE. V was trimmed by 0 bases and J by 6 bases, leaving 7 bases between them. CDR3 sequence: CASSVGMANEQFF. The CDR3, as DNA: TGTGCCAGCAGCGTAGGAATGGCCAATGAGCAGTTCTTC.

The chain employs TRBV7-9 and TRBJ2-3; unclear D gene. Germline lookup yields CDR1 SEHNR and CDR2 FQNEAQ (reference sequence). The CDR3 sequence is 11 residues long. Trimming shortened V by 5 bases and J by 2 bases, and 2 bases separated the two germline ends. The CDR3 coding sequence is TGTGCCAGCAGCATCACAGATACGCAGTATTTT. Amino acid sequence: CASSITDTQYF.

As concerns this clone: The same CDR3 arises from other DNA sequences in this sample as well. The rearrangement links TRBV18 to TRBJ1-4; D not certain. The V gene's germline CDR1 is KGHSH and CDR2 LQKENI. This CDR3 is built from 11 residues. Trimming cost V 2 bases and J 8 bases, with 3 bases left between them. The CDR3 spells CASSPGEKLFF. The CDR3 DNA reads TGTGCCAGCTCACCAGGCGAAAAACTGTTTTTT.

The chain couples TRBV5-1 to TRBJ1-6; D not certain. This CDR3 is 15 amino acids long. Trimming pared 6 bases from V and 9 bases from J, leaving 19 bases between. The V gene's germline CDR1 is SGHRS and CDR2 YFSETQ. CDR3 region: CASTDNLIGPSPLHF. In nucleotides, the CDR3 is TGCGCCAGCACGGATAATTTAATCGGTCCTTCACCCCTCCACTTT.

The genes are TRBV6-1 and TRBJ2-7; 13 nucleotides line up with TRBD2. CDR1 and CDR2 (germline): MNHNS, SASEGT. V lost 4 bases, J lost 4 bases, and 4 bases stayed unmatched. The CDR3 has 15 residues. CDR3 sequence: CASSGGLAGSYEQYF. As DNA, the CDR3 is TGTGCCAGCAGTGGGGGACTAGCGGGATCTTACGAGCAGTACTTC.

This clone is medium-sized within its sample. The J gene is TRBJ2-6, the V gene TRBV28, with 12 bases identical to TRBD2. Germline CDR1 MDHEN, CDR2 SYDVKM. Germline trimming cut 10 bases from V and 0 bases from J; bases unmatched to any gene: 4. This CDR3 is built from 16 residues. The CDR3 DNA sequence: TGTGCCATGGGACTAGCGGGCTACTCTGGGGCCAACGTCCTGACTTTC. Translating it yields CAMGLAGYSGANVLTF.

The gene calls are TRBV7-9 and TRBJ2-2; D perhaps matches TRBD2 (6 bases). CDR1 and CDR2 from the germline V gene are SEHNR and FQNEAQ (reference sequence). The CDR3 spans 16 residues. Between the trimmed V and J ends, which lost 1 base and 1 base, there was a span of 10 bases. CDR3 region: CASSLGSGLNTGELFF. The CDR3 nucleotides are TGTGCCAGCAGCTTAGGGAGCGGGCTGAACACCGGGGAGCTGTTTTTT.

This clone was seen a handful of times. V and J are TRBV27 and TRBJ2-7, with TRBD1 identical over 10 bases. V trimming: 5 bases; J trimming: 4 bases; junction bases outside the gene matches: 5. This CDR3 contains 14 residues. Germline V gene data show CDR1 as MNHEY and CDR2 as SMNVEV (reference sequence). Here the CDR3 DNA reads TGTGCCAGCAGTCTCCGGGACAGGGGATACGAGCAGTACTTC. Protein: CASSLRDRGYEQYF.

This clone was seen a handful of times. The chain's CDR3 is CASSQRRGGSYEQYF. As DNA, the CDR3 is TGTGCCAGCAGCCAACGGCGGGGAGGCTCCTACGAGCAGTACTTC. The genes are TRBV6-1 and TRBJ2-7; a weak D match, TRBD2 (6 bases). Deletions cut 6 bases from V and 0 bases from J, with 15 bases between. The CDR3 is 15 amino acids. Germline-derived CDR1 and CDR2 are MNHNS and SASEGT.

This clone was seen more than once but under ten times. The gene calls are TRBV4-2 and TRBJ2-5, with 8 bases matching TRBD2. The germline V gene has CDR1 LGHNA and CDR2 YNFKEQ. This CDR3 is 16 amino acids long. V was clipped by 0 bases and J by 5 bases; unmatched bases: 8. This CDR3 is CASSQDPYGREETQYF. The CDR3 DNA follows: TGTGCCAGCAGCCAAGATCCGTACGGGAGGGAGGAGACCCAGTACTTC.

The genes are TRBV11-3 and TRBJ2-7; the match to TRBD1 covers 10 bases. Germline V gene sequence: CDR1 SGHNT, CDR2 YENEEA. J gave up 2 bases and V 6 bases, and 1 base lay outside the gene matches. This CDR3 comprises 13 residues. The CDR3 loop is CASRGQGTYEQYF. The DNA of the CDR3 is TGTGCCAGCAGGGGACAGGGGACCTACGAGCAGTACTTC.

The genes are TRBV27 and TRBJ2-3; maybe TRBD2 (5 bases). V shed 9 bases and J shed 5 bases, with 18 bases lying between them. The CDR3 is 14 amino acids. Germline V gene data show CDR1 as MNHEY and CDR2 as SMNVEV (reference sequence). CDR3 sequence (DNA): TGTGCCAGACCATCGAGGGCCGATAGAGATACGCAGTATTTT. Translating gives CARPSRADRDTQYF.

The chain recombines TRBV2 with TRBJ2-5; possibly TRBD2 for D (6 bases). Between the trimmed V and J ends, which lost 8 bases and 3 bases, there was a span of 31 bases. Germline V gene lookup returns CDR1 SNHLY and CDR2 FYNNEI. This CDR3 comprises 19 residues. This CDR3 is CASQGWVRDSKWGEETQYF. In DNA form, the CDR3 reads TGTGCCAGCCAGGGTTGGGTCCGGGACTCTAAATGGGGTGAAGAGACCCAGTACTTC.

V usage is TRBV18 and J usage is TRBJ2-2, with D perhaps TRBD2 (6 bases). Germline loops: CDR1 KGHSH, CDR2 LQKENI. The V and J ends lost 1 base and 3 bases respectively, with 12 bases between them. The CDR3 is 16 amino acids. In nucleotides, the CDR3 is TGTGCCAGCTCACCACAGGAGGGGAGATACACCGGGGAGCTGTTTTTT. Translated, it gives CASSPQEGRYTGELFF. Combining the CDR3 with reference TRBV18 and TRBJ2-2 gives the whole variable domain NAGVMQNPRHLVRRRGQEARLRCSPMKGHSHVYWYRQLPEEGLKFMVYLQKENIIDESGMPKERFSAEFPKEGPSILRIQQVVRGDSAAYFCASSPQEGRYTGELFFGEGSRLTVL.

This clone was seen a few times. The chain recombines TRBV6-6 with TRBJ1-2; D ambiguous. This CDR3 has 16 residues. CDR1 and CDR2 from the germline V gene are MNHNY and SVGAGI (reference sequence). The V end lost 2 bases, the J end lost 1 base, and 14 bases lay between the germline ends. CDR3 DNA: TGTGCCAGCAGTTACGCGACCGATAATTTTAACTATGGCTACACCTTC. It codes for CASSYATDNFNYGYTF.

For this clone: A single base is all that separates this from a far larger clone, so a read error is likely. At the DNA level, this CDR3 is encoded by other sequences in the same sample as well. The chain couples TRBV10-1 to TRBJ1-3; D not resolved. Germline V gene sequence: CDR1 WNHNN, CDR2 SYGVQD (reference sequence). This CDR3 is 14 amino acids long. V lost 3 bases and J lost 3, with 9 bases in between. The CDR3 is CASSDYPVGNTIYF. DNA for the CDR3: TGCGCCAGCAGTGACTACCCAGTTGGAAACACCATATATTTT.

This chain joins TRBV27 and TRBJ2-5, with TRBD1 identical over 9 bases. The J segment lost 6 bases and the V segment lost 6 bases, leaving 5 bases of the junction unmatched. The CDR3 extends over 13 amino acids. Germline V lookup: CDR1 MNHEY, CDR2 SMNVEV (reference sequence). CDR3 residues: CASRGQGRKTQYF. CDR3 coding DNA: TGTGCCAGCAGGGGACAGGGCAGAAAGACCCAGTACTTC.

V gene TRBV14 combines with J gene TRBJ2-5, with 14 bases matching TRBD2. This CDR3 spans 20 amino acids. J lost 7 bases, V lost 2 bases, and 18 bases had no gene match. Germline values: CDR1 SGHDN, CDR2 FVKESK. CDR3 nucleotide sequence: TGTGCCAGCAGCCAAAGAGCCGGGACTAGCGGGAGTTTCCATTCGGTGACCCAGTACTTC. Translating it yields CASSQRAGTSGSFHSVTQYF. Full variable domain (rest looked up from reference TRBV14 and TRBJ2-5): EAGVTQFPSHSVIEKGQTVTLRCDPISGHDNLYWYRRVMGKEIKFLLHFVKESKQDESGMPNNRFLAERTGGTYSTLKVQPAELEDSGVYFCASSQRAGTSGSFHSVTQYFGPGTRLLVL.

In this sample, this clone turned up a few times. The chain joins TRBV5-1 to TRBJ2-2, with TRBD1 matching over 7 bases. J gave up 3 bases and V 5 bases, and 7 bases lay outside the gene matches. This CDR3 has 15 residues. Germline lookup yields CDR1 SGHRS and CDR2 YFSETQ. CDR3: CASRKADRYTGELFF. CDR3 DNA sequence: TGCGCCAGCAGAAAGGCGGACAGGTACACCGGGGAGCTGTTTTTT.

V is TRBV30 and J is TRBJ1-6; 12 nucleotides line up with TRBD1. Germline lookup yields CDR1 GTSNPN and CDR2 SVGIG (reference sequence). V dropped 1 base and J dropped 2; count of bases not matched to a gene: 3. CDR3 length: 17 residues. The DNA of the CDR3 is TGTGCCTGGAGTGGAGGGACAGGGGGCCCCTATAATTCACCCCTCCACTTT. Protein product: CAWSGGTGGPYNSPLHF.